This T cell receptor (beta chain) originates from a study of regulatory T cells in long-lasting Graves disease. Sequencing libraries for TCR beta were prepared with iRepertoire HTBI primers and Arm-PCR of CDR3 regions. Using its own MiXCR run on the multiplex PCR reads, TCRdb lists one record per CDR3 protein. The sample includes about 540,000 distinct CDR3 sequences, roughly 14% of them seen just once. With 4 bases clipped from V and 0 bases from J, the junction kept 3 bases outside the gene matches. The CDR3 is 16 residues long. Per the germline V gene, CDR1 is ENHRY and CDR2 is SYGVKD. Time point defined: newly diagnosed GD, antithyroid drugs for less than 3 months. PBMCs were the source of the RNA used for TCR sequencing. The same specimen was also included in a second study, on T cells in Graves' hyperthyroidism and ophthalmopathy.

The rearrangement joins TRBV10-3 to TRBJ1-5; 10 bases line up with TRBD1. This specimen consisted of peripheral blood mononuclear cells (PBMCs), obtained at new diagnosis, from a patient treated with antithyroid drugs. This sequence originates from a man aged 30 to 45 with Graves disease. The CDR3 DNA reads as TGTGCCATCAGTGCCGGGACAGGGGATAGCAATCAGCCCCAGCATTTT. Amino acids: CAISAGTGDSNQPQHF.